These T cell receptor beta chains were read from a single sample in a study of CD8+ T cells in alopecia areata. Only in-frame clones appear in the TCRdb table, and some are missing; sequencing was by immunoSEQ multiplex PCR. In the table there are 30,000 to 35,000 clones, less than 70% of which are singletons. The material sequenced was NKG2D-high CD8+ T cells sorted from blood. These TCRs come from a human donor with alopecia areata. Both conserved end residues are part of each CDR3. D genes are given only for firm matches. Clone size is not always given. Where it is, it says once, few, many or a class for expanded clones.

CDR3nt: TGTGCCAGCAGCTTAGGACTAGCGGCTCTGGCGGAGCTGTTTTTT
CDR3aa: CASSLGLAALAELFF
d_gene: TRBD2
v_gene: TRBV7-8
j_gene: TRBJ2-2
abundance: -

CDR3nt: TGCGCCAGCAGCTTGTGGGACTCTCCGGGCTACACCTTC
CDR3aa: CASSLWDSPGYTF
d_gene: -
v_gene: TRBV5-1
j_gene: TRBJ1-2
abundance: -

CDR3nt: TGTGCCAGCAGCTCAGACCTTTTACTCAATGAGCAGTTCTTC
CDR3aa: CASSSDLLLNEQFF
d_gene: -
v_gene: TRBV7-8
j_gene: TRBJ2-1
abundance: few

CDR3nt: TGCCCGTACCAGAAACTACCGGGACAGGTTCGCTCACCCCTCCACTTT
CDR3aa: CPYQKLPGQVRSPLHF
d_gene: TRBD1
v_gene: TRBV25-1
j_gene: TRBJ1-6
abundance: -

CDR3nt: TGCAGCGGGGGAATTATTAGCGGGTACAGAGGGGAGACCCAGTACTTC
CDR3aa: CSGGIISGYRGETQYF
d_gene: TRBD2
v_gene: TRBV29-1
j_gene: TRBJ2-5
abundance: -

CDR3nt: TGTGCCAGCAGTTTAGTGCGAGCGGGAGGGTGGGGACCCTCCTACAATGAGCAGTTCTTC
CDR3aa: CASSLVRAGGWGPSYNEQFF
d_gene: TRBD2
v_gene: TRBV27
j_gene: TRBJ2-1
abundance: -

CDR3nt: TGTGCCAGCAGGGGTCTAGCGGGGGGCCCTGAAGGACCAGATACGCAGTATTTT
CDR3aa: CASRGLAGGPEGPDTQYF
d_gene: TRBD2
v_gene: TRBV9
j_gene: TRBJ2-3
abundance: -

CDR3nt: TGCGCCAGCAGCTCTAGCCTCCGGGACTTACGTGAAGAGACCCAGTACTTC
CDR3aa: CASSSSLRDLREETQYF
d_gene: -
v_gene: TRBV5-1
j_gene: TRBJ2-5
abundance: few

CDR3nt: TGCGCCAGCAGCTTGGAGGGCGGGGACGCCTACGAGCAGTACTTC
CDR3aa: CASSLEGGDAYEQYF
d_gene: -
v_gene: TRBV5-1
j_gene: TRBJ2-7
abundance: -

CDR3nt: TGCGCCAGCAGCCCGGGACAGGGGGCCTACGAGCAGTACTTC
CDR3aa: CASSPGQGAYEQYF
d_gene: TRBD1
v_gene: TRBV4-1
j_gene: TRBJ2-7
abundance: -

CDR3nt: TGTGCCAGCAGTTCTCGGGCCCTGACCTACGAGCAGTACTTC
CDR3aa: CASSSRALTYEQYF
d_gene: -
v_gene: TRBV28
j_gene: TRBJ2-7
abundance: -

CDR3nt: TGCGCCAGCAGATATGGACTAGCGGGGACGGGAGAGCAGTACTTC
CDR3aa: CASRYGLAGTGEQYF
d_gene: TRBD2
v_gene: TRBV10-2
j_gene: TRBJ2-7
abundance: -

CDR3nt: TGTGCCAGCAGCCCTCGACTAGCCTACGAGCAGTACTTC
CDR3aa: CASSPRLAYEQYF
d_gene: -
v_gene: TRBV13
j_gene: TRBJ2-7
abundance: -

CDR3nt: TGCGCCAGCAGCCTATCGAGTGAACAGGGGATCCCCGACAATGAGCAGTTCTTC
CDR3aa: CASSLSSEQGIPDNEQFF
d_gene: TRBD1
v_gene: TRBV4-3
j_gene: TRBJ2-1
abundance: -

CDR3nt: TGCAGCGTCATGACAGGGACCTACGAGCAGTACTTC
CDR3aa: CSVMTGTYEQYF
d_gene: TRBD1
v_gene: TRBV29-1
j_gene: TRBJ2-7
abundance: -

CDR3nt: TGCGCCAGCAGCCAAGAAGTAACAGTTAATCAGCCCCAGCATTTT
CDR3aa: CASSQEVTVNQPQHF
d_gene: -
v_gene: TRBV4-3
j_gene: TRBJ1-5
abundance: -

CDR3nt: TGCGCCAGCGCAGGGGGAGGCGACTATGGCTACACCTTC
CDR3aa: CASAGGGDYGYTF
d_gene: TRBD1
v_gene: TRBV4-1
j_gene: TRBJ1-2
abundance: -

CDR3nt: TGTGCCAGCAGGGGACTAGCCACCGCCGGGGAGCTGTTTTTT
CDR3aa: CASRGLATAGELFF
d_gene: TRBD2
v_gene: TRBV4-2
j_gene: TRBJ2-2
abundance: -

CDR3nt: TGTGCCAGCAGCCCGGGACTTGGGGGAGATACGCAGTATTTT
CDR3aa: CASSPGLGGDTQYF
d_gene: -
v_gene: TRBV27
j_gene: TRBJ2-3
abundance: -

CDR3nt: TGCAGCGTTAAAAGGGGGCCAAATGGCTACACCTTC
CDR3aa: CSVKRGPNGYTF
d_gene: TRBD1
v_gene: TRBV29-1
j_gene: TRBJ1-2
abundance: -